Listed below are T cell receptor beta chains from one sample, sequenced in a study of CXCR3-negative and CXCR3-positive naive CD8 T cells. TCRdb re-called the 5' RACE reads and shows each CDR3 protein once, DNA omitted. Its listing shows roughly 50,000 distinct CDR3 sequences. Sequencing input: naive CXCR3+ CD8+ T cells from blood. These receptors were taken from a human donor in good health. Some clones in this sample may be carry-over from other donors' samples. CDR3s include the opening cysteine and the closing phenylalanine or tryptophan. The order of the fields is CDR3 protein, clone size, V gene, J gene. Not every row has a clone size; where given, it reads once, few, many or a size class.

CDR3aa: CASSNPGTTYEQYF
abundance: -
v_gene: TRBV21-1
j_gene: TRBJ2-7

CDR3aa: CASSQEAGGPWVTDTQYF
abundance: -
v_gene: TRBV4-3
j_gene: TRBJ2-3

CDR3aa: CASAGTGTYEQYF
abundance: -
v_gene: TRBV12-3/TRBV12-4
j_gene: TRBJ2-7

CDR3aa: CASSFAAGTGAEQYF
abundance: -
v_gene: TRBV7-9
j_gene: TRBJ2-7

CDR3aa: CASSRPGEDTQYF
abundance: -
v_gene: TRBV6-2/TRBV6-3
j_gene: TRBJ2-3

CDR3aa: CSVERGLAGVSTGELFF
abundance: -
v_gene: TRBV29-1
j_gene: TRBJ2-2

CDR3aa: CASSLAGTGSTEAFF
abundance: -
v_gene: TRBV7-6
j_gene: TRBJ1-1

CDR3aa: CASSFGTGAYEQYF
abundance: medium-sized
v_gene: TRBV5-1
j_gene: TRBJ2-7

CDR3aa: CASSPTGMGQGDSPLHF
abundance: -
v_gene: TRBV7-9
j_gene: TRBJ1-6

CDR3aa: CASSFKNYEHYF
abundance: -
v_gene: TRBV28
j_gene: TRBJ2-7

CDR3aa: CASRDRGETQYF
abundance: -
v_gene: TRBV2
j_gene: TRBJ2-5

CDR3aa: CASSLPHGGLGPGELFF
abundance: -
v_gene: TRBV7-8
j_gene: TRBJ2-2

CDR3aa: CASSLVVQGTEAFF
abundance: -
v_gene: TRBV12-3/TRBV12-4
j_gene: TRBJ1-1

CDR3aa: CSAREVATLVTQYF
abundance: -
v_gene: TRBV20-1
j_gene: TRBJ2-5

CDR3aa: CASSTGLAGAQYF
abundance: -
v_gene: TRBV5-1
j_gene: TRBJ2-7

CDR3aa: CASSQSRPPGGWIYGYTF
abundance: -
v_gene: TRBV23-1
j_gene: TRBJ1-2

CDR3aa: CASSWGTSGNTGELFF
abundance: -
v_gene: TRBV6-5
j_gene: TRBJ2-2

CDR3aa: CASSPPLDRTFTDTQYF
abundance: -
v_gene: TRBV7-2
j_gene: TRBJ2-3

CDR3aa: CASSYSTFGAYNSPLHF
abundance: -
v_gene: TRBV6-5
j_gene: TRBJ1-6

CDR3aa: CASSLVDEQYF
abundance: -
v_gene: TRBV28
j_gene: TRBJ2-7

CDR3aa: CASSPAVYFRSNYGYTF
abundance: -
v_gene: TRBV6-5
j_gene: TRBJ1-2